This T cell receptor beta chain was sequenced in a study of T-cell memory formation after mild COVID-19. Notes on the study in general: CD4+ contracting clones were mainly CM and EM; CD8+ ones, EMRA.

This clonotype was picked up a small number of times. The antigen is not known. TCRdb redid the calling of the 5' RACE reads with MiXCR, one entry per CDR3 protein. The profile covers hundreds of thousands of distinct CDR3 sequences, with approximately 27% appearing a single time and roughly 12% taken by the ten largest. This CDR3 contains 15 residues. The germline gives CDR1 SNHLY, CDR2 FYNNEI. Trimming took off 3 bases at V and 2 bases at J, with 12 bases between the two ends. The source is an adult woman who had mild COVID-19 (a few samples of this study predate the infection). Cell type and time point are not known. J is TRBJ2-3 and V is TRBV2; D might be TRBD2 (6 bases). The sequenced sample was PBMCs or a T cell subset sorted from them (not recorded which). The CDR3 DNA reads as TGTGCCAGCAGTGAGAATAGCGGATACACAGATACGCAGTATTTT. It specifies CASSENSGYTDTQYF.